This record looks at one T cell receptor beta chain sequence and its context. The antigen remains unidentified. Here immunoSEQ multiplex PCR was the method, and the copy in TCRdb shows in-frame clones only, minus some. The sample records 200,000 or so clones, around 89% being singletons. This sample was taken from a study of T cell responses to AZD1222 COVID-19 vaccine. At the level of the study: Pooled in the analysis were second doses at about 4 or about 12 weeks.

General observations from the study: Vaccination with two AZD1222 doses was followed by a rise in Spike-specific TCR breadth and depth. The study sampled repertoires only after the peak T cell response.

From germline, CDR1 is MDHEN and CDR2 SYDVKM. The V and J ends lost 4 bases and 1 base, in that order; junction bases with no gene match: 7. The CDR3 covers 16 residues. The sequence was obtained from an adult in good health. The chain is built from TRBV28 and TRBJ2-3; 8 bases map to TRBD2. The sample was peripheral blood, taken on day 0 of AZD1222 vaccination. CDR3 amino acids: CASSYREGRGTDTQYF. CDR3 DNA sequence: TGTGCCAGCAGTTATCGGGAGGGCCGAGGCACAGATACGCAGTATTTT.